This T cell receptor (beta chain) was observed in a study of blood T cell repertoires in COVID-19. The repertoire was sequenced with immunoSEQ multiplex PCR; TCRdb's copy has only in-frame clones and lacks some. The repertoire holds about 270,000 clones, with approximately 92% as singletons. This receptor was obtained from a young adult with COVID-19, enrolled during active disease. Sequencing input: peripheral blood.

The CDR3 nucleotides read TGTGCCAGCAGTGAAAGGGGGCTAAGGGCAGATACGCAGTATTTT. Its protein product is CASSERGLRADTQYF. The rearrangement joins TRBV2 to TRBJ2-3; 7 bases are a match to TRBD1. V gave up 2 bases and J gave up 4 bases; unmatched junction bases: 6. CDR1 and CDR2 (germline): SNHLY, FYNNEI. CDR3 length: 15 residues.